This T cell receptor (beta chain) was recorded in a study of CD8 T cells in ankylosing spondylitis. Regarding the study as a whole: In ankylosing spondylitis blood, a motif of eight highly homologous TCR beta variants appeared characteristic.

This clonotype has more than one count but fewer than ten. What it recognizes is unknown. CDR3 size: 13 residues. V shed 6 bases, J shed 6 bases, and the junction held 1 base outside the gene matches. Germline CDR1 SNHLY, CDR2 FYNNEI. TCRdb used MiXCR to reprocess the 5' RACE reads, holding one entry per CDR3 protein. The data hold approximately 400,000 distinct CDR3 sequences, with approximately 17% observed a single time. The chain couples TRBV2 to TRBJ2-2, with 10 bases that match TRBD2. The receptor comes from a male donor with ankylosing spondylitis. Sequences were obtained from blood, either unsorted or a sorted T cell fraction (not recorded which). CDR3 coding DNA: TGTGCCAGCAGAGGACTAGCGGCCGGGGAGCTGTTTTTT. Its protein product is CASRGLAAGELFF.